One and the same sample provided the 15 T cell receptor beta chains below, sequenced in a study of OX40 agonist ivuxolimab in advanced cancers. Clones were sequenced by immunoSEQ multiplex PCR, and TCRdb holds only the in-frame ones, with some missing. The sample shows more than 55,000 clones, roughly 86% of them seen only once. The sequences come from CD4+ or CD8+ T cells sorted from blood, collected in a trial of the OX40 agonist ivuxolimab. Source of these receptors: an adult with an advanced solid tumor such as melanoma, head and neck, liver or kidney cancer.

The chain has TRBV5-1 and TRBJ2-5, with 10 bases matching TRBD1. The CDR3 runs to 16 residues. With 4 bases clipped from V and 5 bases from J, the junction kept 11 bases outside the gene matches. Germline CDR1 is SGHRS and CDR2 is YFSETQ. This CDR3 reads CASSTLLTGGRETQYF. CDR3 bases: TGCGCCAGCAGCACACTTCTGACAGGGGGCAGGGAGACCCAGTACTTC. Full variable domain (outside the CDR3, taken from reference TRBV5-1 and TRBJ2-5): KAGVTQTPRYLIKTRGQQVTLSCSPISGHRSVSWYQQTPGQGLQFLFEYFSETQRNKGNFPGRFSGRQFSNSRSEMNVSTLELGDSALYLCASSTLLTGGRETQYFGPGTRLLVL.

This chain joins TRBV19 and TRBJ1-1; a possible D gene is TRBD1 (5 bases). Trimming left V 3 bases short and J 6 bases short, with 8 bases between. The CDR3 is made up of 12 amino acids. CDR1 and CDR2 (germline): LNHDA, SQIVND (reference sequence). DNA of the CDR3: TGTGCCAGTAGTATGGGGGTCGCTGAAGCTTTCTTT. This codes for CASSMGVAEAFF.

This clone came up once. CDR3 nucleotides: TGTGCCAGCAGCTCGGGACTAGCGGGAGGGAGGGAGACCCAGTACTTC. Translation: CASSSGLAGGRETQYF. The genes are TRBV5-6 and TRBJ2-5, with TRBD2 identical over 16 bases. Germline values: CDR1 SGHDT, CDR2 YYEEEE. J gave up 5 bases and V 3 bases, and 4 bases lay outside the gene matches. This CDR3 spans 16 amino acids.

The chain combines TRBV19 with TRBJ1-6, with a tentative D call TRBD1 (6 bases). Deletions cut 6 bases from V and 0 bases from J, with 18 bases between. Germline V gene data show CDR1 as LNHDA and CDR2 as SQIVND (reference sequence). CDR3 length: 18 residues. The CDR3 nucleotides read TGTGCCAGTAGCCGAGTGGACGGACAGAGCTCCTATAATTCACCCCTCCACTTT. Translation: CASSRVDGQSSYNSPLHF.

The CDR3 loop reads CASSPSGKSSYNEQFF. The CDR3 nucleotides are TGTGCCAGCAGCCCCTCAGGGAAATCCTCCTACAATGAGCAGTTCTTC. J is TRBJ2-1 and V is TRBV7-9; D is perhaps TRBD1 (5 bases). The germline CDR1 and CDR2 sequences are SEHNR and FQNEAQ (reference sequence). CDR3 size: 16 residues. The V gene lost 5 bases and the J gene lost 0 bases, with 14 bases spanning the gap.

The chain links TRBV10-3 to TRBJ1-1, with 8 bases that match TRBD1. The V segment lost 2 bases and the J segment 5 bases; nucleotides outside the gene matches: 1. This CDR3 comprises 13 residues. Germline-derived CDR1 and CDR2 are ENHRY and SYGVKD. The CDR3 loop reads CAISETGGTEAFF. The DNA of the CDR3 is TGTGCCATCAGTGAGACAGGGGGAACTGAAGCTTTCTTT.

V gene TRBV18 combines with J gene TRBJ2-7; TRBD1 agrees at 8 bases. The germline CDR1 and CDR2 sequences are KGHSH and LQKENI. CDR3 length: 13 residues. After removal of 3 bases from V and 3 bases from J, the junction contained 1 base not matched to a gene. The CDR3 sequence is CASSPGTGYEQYF. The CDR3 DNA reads TGTGCCAGCTCACCCGGGACAGGCTACGAGCAGTACTTC.

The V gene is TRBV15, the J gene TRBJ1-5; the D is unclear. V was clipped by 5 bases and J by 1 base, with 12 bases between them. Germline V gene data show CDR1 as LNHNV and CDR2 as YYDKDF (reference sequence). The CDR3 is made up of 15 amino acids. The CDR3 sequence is CATSGSGVSNQPQHF. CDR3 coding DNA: TGTGCCACCAGCGGGTCGGGCGTCAGCAATCAGCCCCAGCATTTT.

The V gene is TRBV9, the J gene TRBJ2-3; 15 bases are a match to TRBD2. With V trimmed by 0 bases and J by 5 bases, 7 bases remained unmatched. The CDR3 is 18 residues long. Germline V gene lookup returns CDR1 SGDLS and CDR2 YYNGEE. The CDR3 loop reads CASSVDGLAGGPKDTQYF. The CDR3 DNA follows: TGTGCCAGCAGCGTAGATGGACTAGCGGGGGGGCCGAAAGATACGCAGTATTTT.

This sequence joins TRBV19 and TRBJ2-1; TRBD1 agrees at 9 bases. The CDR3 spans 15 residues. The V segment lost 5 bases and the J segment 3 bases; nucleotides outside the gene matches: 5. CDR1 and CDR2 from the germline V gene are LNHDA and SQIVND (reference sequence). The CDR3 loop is CASSQTGGSYNEQFF. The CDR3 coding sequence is TGTGCCAGTAGTCAGACAGGGGGAAGCTACAATGAGCAGTTCTTC. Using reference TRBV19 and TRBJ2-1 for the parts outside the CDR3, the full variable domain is DGGITQSPKYLFRKEGQNVTLSCEQNLNHDAMYWYRQDPGQGLRLIYYSQIVNDFQKGDIAEGYSVSREKKESFPLTVTSAQKNPTAFYLCASSQTGGSYNEQFFGPGTRLTVL.

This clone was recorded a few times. The CDR3 DNA reads TGCGCCAGCAGTGAAGGGTCTGGCAATCAGCCCCAGCATTTT. This sequence encodes CASSEGSGNQPQHF. The chain joins TRBV10-1 to TRBJ1-5, with D hard to call. Trimming took off 3 bases at V and 2 bases at J, with 8 bases between the two ends. Looked up from germline, CDR1 is WNHNN and CDR2 is SYGVQD (reference sequence). The CDR3 covers 14 residues.

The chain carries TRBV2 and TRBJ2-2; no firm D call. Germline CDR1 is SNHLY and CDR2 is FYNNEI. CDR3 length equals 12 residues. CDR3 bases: TGTGCGGCGGTGTTAGGCACCGGGGAGCTGTTTTTT. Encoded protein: CAAVLGTGELFF. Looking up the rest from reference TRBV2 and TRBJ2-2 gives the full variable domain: EPEVTQTPSHQVTQMGQEVILRCVPISNHLYFYWYRQILGQKVEFLVSFYNNEISEKSEIFDDQFSVERPDGSNFTLKIRSTKLEDSAMYFCAAVLGTGELFFGEGSRLTVL.

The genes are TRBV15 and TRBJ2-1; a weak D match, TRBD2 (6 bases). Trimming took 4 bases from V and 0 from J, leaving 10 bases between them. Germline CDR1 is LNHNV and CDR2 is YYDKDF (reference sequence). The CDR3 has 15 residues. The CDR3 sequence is CATSKVSGSYNEQFF. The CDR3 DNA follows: TGTGCCACCAGCAAGGTTAGCGGCTCCTACAATGAGCAGTTCTTC.

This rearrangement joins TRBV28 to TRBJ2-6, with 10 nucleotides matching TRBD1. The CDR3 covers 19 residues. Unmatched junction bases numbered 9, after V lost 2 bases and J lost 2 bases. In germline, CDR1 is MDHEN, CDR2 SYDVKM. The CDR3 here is CASSLELTGGFTGANVLTF. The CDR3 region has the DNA TGTGCCAGCAGTTTAGAGTTGACAGGGGGCTTTACTGGGGCCAACGTCCTGACTTTC.

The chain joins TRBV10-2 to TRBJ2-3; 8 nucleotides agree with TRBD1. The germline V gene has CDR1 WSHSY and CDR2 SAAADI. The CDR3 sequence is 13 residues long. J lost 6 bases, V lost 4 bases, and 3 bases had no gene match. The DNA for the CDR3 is TGCGCCAGCAGTGTCTACAGGGGGGATACGCAGTATTTT. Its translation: CASSVYRGDTQYF.